Following are 8 T cell receptor beta chains from one sample sequenced in a study of T cells in Graves' hyperthyroidism and ophthalmopathy (dated by TCRdb to the late 2010s). The library was prepared using multiplex PCR. The instrument given in TCRdb is Illumina HiSeq 2000. The TCR beta CDR3 regions were amplified from the RNA transcripts. For the first round of RT-PCR on the TCR CDR3, the HTBI primer set was used together with the Qiagen OneStep RT-PCR kit. The public reads were reanalyzed by TCRdb: fastp trimming at Q25, MiXCR alignment, in-frame beta chains only. Every CDR3 protein is listed once, alongside the most common genes and DNA of its rows. The sample records about 510,000 distinct CDR3 sequences, 12% to 15% of which are singletons. Over 11% of the sample is in the top ten clones. Sequenced: blood. The receptors here all came from a middle-aged woman with Graves' hyperthyroidism.

The chain carries TRBV28 and TRBJ1-5; D gene unclear. Germline V gene sequence: CDR1 MDHEN, CDR2 SYDVKM. The length of the CDR3 is 12 residues. The V end was cut by 8 bases, the J end by 5 bases, with 10 bases between. The CDR3 loop reads CASLRSDQPQHF. The CDR3 DNA reads TGTGCCAGCTTAAGAAGCGATCAGCCCCAGCATTTT.

The chain is built from TRBV29-1 and TRBJ1-6; D possibly corresponds to TRBD1 (5 bases). V lost 6 bases and J 9 bases, leaving 9 bases between the germline ends. Looked up from germline, CDR1 is SQVTM and CDR2 is ANQGSEA. The CDR3 has 11 residues. The DNA for the CDR3 is TGCAGCGTCCAGGGAGGTTCACCCCTCCACTTT. Translation: CSVQGGSPLHF.

V and J are TRBV6-1 and TRBJ1-6; 9 bases are shared with TRBD1. V was clipped by 1 base and J by 8 bases; unmatched bases: 3. The CDR3 has 15 amino acids. Germline CDR1 is MNHNS and CDR2 is SASEGT. The CDR3 spells CASSEGDRDYSPLHF. CDR3 nucleotide sequence: TGTGCCAGCAGTGAAGGGGACAGGGATTATTCACCCCTCCACTTT.

This clonotype was detected ten times or more. The CDR3 here is CASGRQVSNQPQHF. The CDR3 DNA follows: TGTGCCAGCGGGCGGCAGGTTAGCAATCAGCCCCAGCATTTT. This chain uses TRBV6-2 or TRBV6-3 with TRBJ1-5; D call uncertain. Trimming took 8 bases from V and 0 from J, leaving 11 bases between them. Per the germline V gene, CDR1 is MNHEY and CDR2 is SVGEGT. This CDR3 is built from 14 residues.

This clonotype has ten or more counts. The V and J genes are TRBV6-1 and TRBJ1-1; D is unclear. CDR1 and CDR2 (germline): MNHNS, SASEGT. This CDR3 has 16 amino acids. The V end was cut by 8 bases, the J end by 4 bases, with 23 bases between. Written as DNA, the CDR3 is TGTGCCAGCCGAAGGGCAGGAAATTACCTGGGCACTGAAGCTTTCTTT. The encoded protein is CASRRAGNYLGTEAFF.

Ten or more counts support this clonotype. The chain uses TRBV4-1 and TRBJ2-1, with 7 bases lining up with TRBD2. This CDR3 is 14 amino acids long. Germline CDR1 MGHRA, CDR2 YSYEKL. V was clipped by 6 bases and J by 3 bases; unmatched bases: 5. CDR3: CASSRTRFYNEQFF. The CDR3, as DNA: TGCGCCAGCAGTCGGACTAGATTCTACAATGAGCAGTTCTTC.

This chain links TRBV3-1 with TRBJ2-3, with 8 positions matching TRBD2. This CDR3 contains 17 residues. Looked up from germline, CDR1 is LGHDT and CDR2 is YNNKEL (reference sequence). The junction had 13 bases not matched to a gene; V was cut back by 4 bases and J by 4 bases. The CDR3 here is CASSRGKAGVGADTQYF. CDR3 in DNA: TGTGCCAGCAGCCGTGGAAAAGCGGGAGTTGGGGCAGATACGCAGTATTTT.

This clonotype was seen a few times. V usage is TRBV18 and J usage is TRBJ2-5, with D unresolved. This CDR3 has 15 amino acids. Trimming pared 8 bases from V and 4 bases from J, leaving 20 bases between. Germline V lookup: CDR1 KGHSH, CDR2 LQKENI. The chain's CDR3 is CASSHLPGKGETQYF. Here the CDR3 DNA reads TGTGCCAGCAGCCACCTGCCTGGAAAGGGAGAGACCCAGTACTTC. Combining the CDR3 with reference TRBV18 and TRBJ2-5 gives the whole variable domain NAGVMQNPRHLVRRRGQEARLRCSPMKGHSHVYWYRQLPEEGLKFMVYLQKENIIDESGMPKERFSAEFPKEGPSILRIQQVVRGDSAAYFCASSHLPGKGETQYFGPGTRLLVL.